This TCR beta chain stems from a study of TIL therapy for anti-PD-1-resistant metastatic lung cancer. Time point specified: pre-treatment sample, taken before nivolumab and TIL therapy. The V gene end was trimmed by 1 base and the J gene end by 4 bases; junction bases not matched to a gene: 13. The germline gives CDR1 SGHRS, CDR2 YFSETQ. The CDR3 loop spans 17 amino acids. The immunoSEQ assay was v3. TCRdb's table, derived via immunoSEQ multiplex PCR, lists solely in-frame clones and lacks some. The top ten hold roughly 2.6% of the sample, which has roughly 60,000 clones, about nine tenths seen once. The chain couples TRBV5-1 to TRBJ2-5; 7 nucleotides line up with TRBD2. The clonotype comes from a person aged 25 to 85 with non-small cell lung cancer. The sample was blood, taken at baseline. The CDR3 protein is CASSLWGGSGTRETQYF. The DNA of the CDR3 is TGCGCCAGCAGCTTGTGGGGGGGATCCGGGACCCGAGAGACCCAGTACTTC.